A selection of T cell receptor beta chains follows, all from one sample in a study of T-cell memory formation after mild COVID-19. TCRdb fed the 5' RACE reads into MiXCR, producing one record per CDR3 protein. The sample has a few hundred thousand distinct CDR3 sequences; roughly 15% are singletons. The sample was PBMCs or a T cell subset sorted from them (not recorded which). The origin of the receptors is a man aged 18 to 29 who had mild COVID-19 (a few samples of this study predate the infection). Cell type and time point are not known. The CDR3 runs from the conserved cysteine through the conserved F or W. The D gene is left open where the match is weak. Size tells how often a clone was seen (once, few, many) or the class of an expanded clone, and some rows leave it out.

TRBV5-1	TRBJ2-3	-	many	CASRLRGAGTDTQYF	TGCGCCAGCCGCCTAAGGGGCGCCGGCACAGATACGCAGTATTTT
TRBV20-1	TRBJ2-2	-	few	CSAPTESNTGELFF	TGCAGTGCTCCGACAGAGTCGAACACCGGGGAGCTGTTTTTT
TRBV7-2	TRBJ1-2	-	few	CASTIPGGGSYGYTF	TGTGCCAGCACCATACCGGGGGGAGGGTCCTATGGCTACACCTTC
TRBV27	TRBJ2-7	TRBD2	-	CASTTWGGARDKQYF	TGTGCCAGCACCACCTGGGGGGGAGCCCGAGATAAGCAGTACTTC
TRBV2	TRBJ2-7	-	few	CASASAYEQYF	TGTGCCAGCGCCTCGGCCTACGAGCAGTACTTC
TRBV15	TRBJ2-3	TRBD1	-	CSTSRVRTGPDTQYF	TGTTCCACCAGCAGAGTGCGGACAGGGCCAGATACGCAGTATTTT
TRBV29-1	TRBJ2-7	-	-	CSVYRAAPDYEQYF	TGCAGCGTTTACCGGGCCGCACCGGATTACGAGCAGTACTTC
TRBV28	TRBJ2-1	-	-	CASSRSVHEQFF	TGTGCCAGCAGTCGTAGCGTTCATGAGCAGTTCTTC
TRBV9	TRBJ2-5	TRBD2	few	CASSVAASGVETQYF	TGTGCCAGCAGCGTAGCCGCTAGCGGGGTAGAGACCCAGTACTTC
TRBV7-2	TRBJ2-7	TRBD1	few	CASSLRDRGIHEQYF	TGTGCCAGCAGCTTACGGGACAGGGGTATCCACGAGCAGTACTTC
TRBV6-5	TRBJ2-1	TRBD1	few	CASRTGQGVNEQFF	TGTGCCAGCAGGACCGGACAGGGGGTTAACGAGCAGTTCTTC
TRBV7-2	TRBJ1-2	TRBD1	-	CASSFLAGQLYGYTF	TGTGCCAGCAGTTTCCTTGCGGGACAGCTCTATGGCTACACCTTC
TRBV12-3/TRBV12-4	TRBJ2-2	-	few	CASTLYNTGELFF	TGTGCCAGCACCCTATACAACACCGGGGAGCTGTTTTTT
TRBV5-1	TRBJ2-7	-	few	CASSLGQRHISVHEQYF	TGCGCCAGCAGCTTGGGCCAGAGGCATATTTCGGTCCACGAGCAGTACTTC
TRBV3-1	TRBJ1-5	-	-	CASSQSTDQPQHF	TGTGCCAGCAGCCAATCGACTGATCAGCCCCAGCATTTT
TRBV4-2	TRBJ1-5	-	-	CASSQDYSQPQHF	TGTGCCAGCAGCCAAGATTATAGTCAGCCCCAGCATTTT
TRBV4-3	TRBJ1-2	-	-	CASSHRGSGYTF	TGCGCCAGCAGCCATCGGGGGTCTGGCTACACCTTC
TRBV27	TRBJ1-5	TRBD1	many	CASSKGQGGSPQHF	TGTGCCAGCAGCAAGGGACAGGGTGGGTCGCCCCAGCATTTT
TRBV28	TRBJ1-5	TRBD1	-	CASSLGTGSQPQHF	TGTGCCAGCAGTTTAGGGACAGGGAGCCAGCCCCAGCATTTT
TRBV11-2	TRBJ2-1	-	few	CASSGRLVSSDEQFF	TGTGCCAGCAGCGGTCGACTAGTGAGCAGTGATGAGCAGTTCTTC
TRBV5-1	TRBJ1-2	-	few	CASRSEGPYTF	TGCGCCAGCAGGAGCGAGGGACCCTACACCTTC
TRBV12-3/TRBV12-4	TRBJ1-1	-	-	CASSFRALNTEAFF	TGTGCCAGCAGTTTTCGGGCTTTGAACACTGAAGCTTTCTTT
TRBV7-9	TRBJ2-5	-	few	CASSILASQETQYF	TGTGCCAGCAGCATTCTAGCTTCCCAAGAGACCCAGTACTTC
TRBV7-2	TRBJ1-5	-	-	CASSFLGWSNQPQHF	TGTGCCAGCAGCTTTCTGGGTTGGAGCAATCAGCCCCAGCATTTT
TRBV28	TRBJ2-4	-	few	CASRLQGEDIQYF	TGTGCCAGCAGGCTACAGGGCGAGGACATTCAGTACTTC
TRBV7-2	TRBJ1-4	TRBD1	few	CASSLAYMGQGDGRKLFF	TGTGCCAGCAGCTTAGCCTATATGGGACAGGGGGACGGCCGAAAACTGTTTTTT
TRBV13	TRBJ1-6	-	-	CASSLDPGVRSPLHF	TGTGCCAGCAGCTTAGACCCAGGGGTGAGATCACCCCTCCACTTT
TRBV29-1	TRBJ2-1	TRBD2	-	CSVPPRSGEEQFF	TGCAGCGTTCCCCCCCGCAGCGGGGAAGAGCAGTTCTTC